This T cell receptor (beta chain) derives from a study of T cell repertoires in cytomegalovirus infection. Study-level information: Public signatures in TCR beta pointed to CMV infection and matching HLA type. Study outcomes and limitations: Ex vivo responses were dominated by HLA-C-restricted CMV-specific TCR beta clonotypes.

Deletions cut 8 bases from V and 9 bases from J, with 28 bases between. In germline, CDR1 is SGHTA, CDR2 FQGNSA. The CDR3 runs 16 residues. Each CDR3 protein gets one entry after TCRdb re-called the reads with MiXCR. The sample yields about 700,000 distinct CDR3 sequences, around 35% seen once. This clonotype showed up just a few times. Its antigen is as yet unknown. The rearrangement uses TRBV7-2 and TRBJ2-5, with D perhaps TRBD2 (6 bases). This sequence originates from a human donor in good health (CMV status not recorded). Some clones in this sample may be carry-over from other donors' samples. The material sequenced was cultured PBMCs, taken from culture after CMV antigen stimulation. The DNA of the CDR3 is TGTGCCAGCGAGAAAGGCGGGACTTCGAATCTTGGAGCCCAGTACTTC. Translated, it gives CASEKGGTSNLGAQYF. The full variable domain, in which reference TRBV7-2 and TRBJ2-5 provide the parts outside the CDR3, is GAGVSQSPSNKVTEKGKDVELRCDPISGHTALYWYRQSLGQGLEFLIYFQGNSAPDKSGLPSDRFSAERTGGSVSTLTIQRTQQEDSAVYLCASEKGGTSNLGAQYFGPGTRLLVL.